The 15 T cell receptor beta chains below come from one sample, sequenced in a study of blood T cell repertoires in COVID-19. Repertoires were generated with immunoSEQ multiplex PCR, while TCRdb's copy carries only in-frame clones and drops some. The top ten hold approximately 12% of the sample, which has 70,000 to 80,000 clones, roughly three quarters seen once. Material for sequencing was peripheral blood. The receptors stem from a human donor in a cohort sampled during active COVID-19.

This sequence joins TRBV30 and TRBJ1-5; no definite D call. CDR3 length: 15 residues. V lost 0 bases, J lost 0 bases, and 9 bases lay in between. CDR1 is GTSNPN, CDR2 SVGIG, per germline (reference sequence). DNA of the CDR3: TGTGCCTGGAGTGTCGGTCGGGTTAGCAATCAGCCCCAGCATTTT. Amino acids: CAWSVGRVSNQPQHF.

V gene TRBV28 combines with J gene TRBJ1-2; tentatively, D is TRBD1 (5 bases). V lost 7 bases and J lost 1, with 16 bases in between. The CDR3 totals 15 residues. Germline CDR1 and CDR2: MDHEN and SYDVKM. The CDR3 DNA reads as TGTGCCAGCACCGTTTTTGGGGGGGGTAACTATGGCTACACCTTC. It yields the protein CASTVFGGGNYGYTF.

This chain connects TRBV5-1 to TRBJ2-3, with 10 bases matching TRBD2. The CDR3 spans 15 residues. CDR1 is SGHRS, CDR2 YFSETQ, per germline. J gave up 1 base and V 4 bases, and 3 bases lay outside the gene matches. The CDR3 DNA reads TGCGCCAGCAGCCCCGGACTAGCGGGCACAGATACGCAGTATTTT. Amino acids: CASSPGLAGTDTQYF.

The rearrangement uses TRBV28 and TRBJ2-5, with D perhaps TRBD2 (5 bases). Germline V lookup: CDR1 MDHEN, CDR2 SYDVKM. CDR3 length: 15 residues. V shed 2 bases and J shed 7 bases, with 17 bases lying between them. Here the CDR3 reads CASSLDRAGSATQYF. CDR3 bases: TGTGCCAGCAGTTTAGATCGGGCGGGCTCAGCGACCCAGTACTTC.

This clone was detected a few times. The V call is TRBV4-3, the J call TRBJ1-3; the D gene is possibly TRBD1 (5 bases). Per germline, CDR1 LGHNA and CDR2 YSLEER. V dropped 4 bases and J dropped 3 bases, with 16 bases sitting between them. The CDR3 consists of 16 residues. As DNA, the CDR3 is TGCGCCAGCAGCCCAGGTGCCAGGGCGATTGGAAACACCATATATTTT. The encoded protein is CASSPGARAIGNTIYF.

V is TRBV7-3 and J is TRBJ2-6; D not resolved. Germline lookup yields CDR1 SGHTA and CDR2 FQGTGA. The V end was cut by 3 bases, the J end by 0 bases, with 6 bases between. This CDR3 region has 15 residues. The CDR3 is CASSFKSSGANVLTF. For the CDR3, the DNA is TGTGCCAGCAGCTTCAAGAGCTCTGGGGCCAACGTCCTGACTTTC.

The J gene is TRBJ1-6, the V gene TRBV6-6; D is uncertain. V was shortened by 6 bases and J by 7 bases, with 7 bases between the two germline ends. Germline CDR1 MNHNY, CDR2 SVGAGI (reference sequence). This CDR3 region has 12 residues. The CDR3 is CASRNKNSPLHF. The DNA for the CDR3 is TGTGCCAGCAGAAACAAAAATTCACCCCTCCACTTT.

This chain links TRBV24-1 with TRBJ1-2; 7 positions match TRBD1. V shed 3 bases and J 5 bases; nucleotides not matched to a gene: 11. The germline V gene has CDR1 KGHDR and CDR2 SFDVKD. The CDR3 runs to 16 residues. The CDR3 bases are TGTGCCACCAGTGATCCCTCTCGAGACAGGGATTATGGCTACACCTTC. Translated, it gives CATSDPSRDRDYGYTF.

The rearrangement uses TRBV4-2 and TRBJ2-7, with TRBD1 as a possible D gene (6 bases). Trimming took off 1 base at V and 1 base at J, with 11 bases between the two ends. Germline V gene sequence: CDR1 LGHNA, CDR2 YNFKEQ. This CDR3 comprises 15 residues. CDR3 nucleotides: TGTGCCAGCAGCCAAGGGACAGACGGGTCCTACGAGCAGTACTTC. Its protein is CASSQGTDGSYEQYF.

V is TRBV3-1 (or the pseudogene TRBV3-2) and J is TRBJ2-7; D possibly corresponds to TRBD2 (5 bases). Germline lookup yields CDR1 LGHDT and CDR2 YNNKEL (reference sequence). CDR3 length: 20 residues. V was clipped by 3 bases and J by 2 bases, with 29 bases between them. DNA of the CDR3: TGTGCCAGCAGCCATATATCGACTACCGTGATCTGGTGGTGGCCCTACGAGCAGTACGTC. Its translation: CASSHISTTVIWWWPYEQYV.

The chain combines TRBV6-1 with TRBJ1-1; D perhaps matches TRBD1 (5 bases). Germline CDR1 is MNHNS and CDR2 is SASEGT. V lost 1 base, J lost 0 bases, and 18 bases lay in between. CDR3 length equals 18 residues. The CDR3 DNA is TGTGCCAGCAGTGAAGGCTTCGGGCAGGGCCGCATGAACACTGAAGCTTTCTTT. It is translated as CASSEGFGQGRMNTEAFF.

V is TRBV3-1 (or the pseudogene TRBV3-2) and J is TRBJ1-1; TRBD1 aligns across 7 bases. V trimming: 7 bases; J trimming: 2 bases; junction bases outside the gene matches: 4. The CDR3 contains 13 residues. The germline V gene encodes CDR1 LGHDT and CDR2 YNNKEL (reference sequence). CDR3 nucleotide sequence: TGTGCCAGCACACAGGGGCATAACACTGAAGCTTTCTTT. Its protein product is CASTQGHNTEAFF.

The gene calls are TRBV12-3 or TRBV12-4 and TRBJ2-3, with D maybe TRBD2 (5 bases). V lost 9 bases and J 8 bases, leaving 12 bases between the germline ends. The CDR3 is 11 residues long. CDR3 region: CASTRGSTQYF. Here the CDR3 DNA reads TGTGCCAGTACTCGGGGTAGTACGCAGTATTTT.

The chain recombines TRBV14 with TRBJ2-7; D is perhaps TRBD1 (6 bases). Deletions cut 1 base from V and 0 bases from J, with 10 bases between. The CDR3 consists of 15 residues. The germline gives CDR1 SGHDN, CDR2 FVKESK. The CDR3 region has the DNA TGTGCCAGCAGCCAAGGACAGGCTAACTCCTACGAGCAGTACGTC. Translating it yields CASSQGQANSYEQYV.

V is TRBV6-5 and J is TRBJ1-1; tentative D call: TRBD1 (6 bases). This CDR3 comprises 15 residues. Trimming took 2 bases from V and 2 from J, leaving 12 bases between them. Germline lookup yields CDR1 MNHEY and CDR2 SVGAGI. CDR3 protein: CASSYSTGSNTEAFF. The DNA for the CDR3 is TGTGCCAGCAGTTACAGTACAGGGTCAAACACTGAAGCTTTCTTT.